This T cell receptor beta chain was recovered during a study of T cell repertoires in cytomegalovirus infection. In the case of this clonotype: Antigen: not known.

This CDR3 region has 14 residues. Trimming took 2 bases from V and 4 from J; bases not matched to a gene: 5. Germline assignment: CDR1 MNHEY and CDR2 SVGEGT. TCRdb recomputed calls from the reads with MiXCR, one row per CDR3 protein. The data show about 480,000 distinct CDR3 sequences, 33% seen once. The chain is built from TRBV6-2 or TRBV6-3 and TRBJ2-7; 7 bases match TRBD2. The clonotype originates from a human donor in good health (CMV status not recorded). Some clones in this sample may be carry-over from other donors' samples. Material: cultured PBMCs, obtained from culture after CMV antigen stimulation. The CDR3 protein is CASSYGGSLYEQYF. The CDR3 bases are TGTGCCAGCAGTTACGGCGGGAGCCTTTACGAGCAGTACTTC.